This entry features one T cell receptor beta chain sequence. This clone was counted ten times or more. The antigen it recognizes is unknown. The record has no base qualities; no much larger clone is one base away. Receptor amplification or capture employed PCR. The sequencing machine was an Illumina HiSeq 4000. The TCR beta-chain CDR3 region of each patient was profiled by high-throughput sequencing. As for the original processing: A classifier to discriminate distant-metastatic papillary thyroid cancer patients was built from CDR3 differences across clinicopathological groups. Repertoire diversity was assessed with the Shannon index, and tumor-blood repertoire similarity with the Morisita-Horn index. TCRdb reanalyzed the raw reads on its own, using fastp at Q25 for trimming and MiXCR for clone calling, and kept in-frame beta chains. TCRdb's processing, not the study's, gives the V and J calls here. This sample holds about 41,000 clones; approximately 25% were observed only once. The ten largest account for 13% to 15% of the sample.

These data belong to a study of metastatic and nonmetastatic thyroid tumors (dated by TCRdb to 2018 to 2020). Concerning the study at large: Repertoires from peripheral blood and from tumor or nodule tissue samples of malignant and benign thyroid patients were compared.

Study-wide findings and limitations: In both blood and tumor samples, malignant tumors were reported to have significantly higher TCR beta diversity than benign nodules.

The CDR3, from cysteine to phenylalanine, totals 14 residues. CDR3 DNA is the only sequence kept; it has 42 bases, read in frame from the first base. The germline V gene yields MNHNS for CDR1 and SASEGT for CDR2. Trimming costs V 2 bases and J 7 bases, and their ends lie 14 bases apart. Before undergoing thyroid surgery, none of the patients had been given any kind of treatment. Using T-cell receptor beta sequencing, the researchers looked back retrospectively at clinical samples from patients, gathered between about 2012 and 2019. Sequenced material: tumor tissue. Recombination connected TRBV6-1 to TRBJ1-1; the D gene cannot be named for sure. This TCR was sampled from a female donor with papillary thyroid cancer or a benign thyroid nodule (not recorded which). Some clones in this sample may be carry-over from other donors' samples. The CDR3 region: CASSEHNLKVEAFF. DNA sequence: TGTGCCAGCAGTGAACACAACTTAAAGGTTGAAGCTTTCTTT.